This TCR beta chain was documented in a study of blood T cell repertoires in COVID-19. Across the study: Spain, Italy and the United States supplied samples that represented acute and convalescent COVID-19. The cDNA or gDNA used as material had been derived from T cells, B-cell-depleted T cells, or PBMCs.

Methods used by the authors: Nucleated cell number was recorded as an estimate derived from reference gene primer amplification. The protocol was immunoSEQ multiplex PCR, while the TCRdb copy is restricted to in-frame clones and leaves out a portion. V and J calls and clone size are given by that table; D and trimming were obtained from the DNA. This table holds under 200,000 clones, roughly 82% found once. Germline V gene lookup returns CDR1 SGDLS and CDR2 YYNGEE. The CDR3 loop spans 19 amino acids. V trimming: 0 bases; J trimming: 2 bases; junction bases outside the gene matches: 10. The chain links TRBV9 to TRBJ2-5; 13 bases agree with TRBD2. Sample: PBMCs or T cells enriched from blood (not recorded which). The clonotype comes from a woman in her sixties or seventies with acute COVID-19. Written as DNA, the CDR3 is TGTGCCAGCAGCGTAGGACGACGGGCGGGACTAGCGGGACAAGAGACCCAGTACTTC. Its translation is CASSVGRRAGLAGQETQYF.